The clone carrying this T cell receptor beta chain was picked up many times. The sample originates from a study of T cell repertoires in cytomegalovirus infection. TCRdb passed the reads through MiXCR, listing each CDR3 protein once. This table has about 240,000 distinct CDR3 sequences, roughly an eighth appearing once. Looked up from germline, CDR1 is SEHNR and CDR2 is FQNEAQ (reference sequence). Between the trimmed V and J ends, which lost 1 base and 2 bases, there was a span of 9 bases. This CDR3 comprises 15 residues. The chain recombines TRBV7-9 with TRBJ2-1; TRBD2 might be the D (6 bases). The specimen was PBMCs. The clonotype was recovered from a human donor in good health (CMV status not recorded). Some clones in this sample may be carry-over from other donors' samples. The CDR3 nucleotides are TGTGCCAGCAGCTTAGGGGGCGGGACCTACAATGAGCAGTTCTTC. This codes for CASSLGGGTYNEQFF.